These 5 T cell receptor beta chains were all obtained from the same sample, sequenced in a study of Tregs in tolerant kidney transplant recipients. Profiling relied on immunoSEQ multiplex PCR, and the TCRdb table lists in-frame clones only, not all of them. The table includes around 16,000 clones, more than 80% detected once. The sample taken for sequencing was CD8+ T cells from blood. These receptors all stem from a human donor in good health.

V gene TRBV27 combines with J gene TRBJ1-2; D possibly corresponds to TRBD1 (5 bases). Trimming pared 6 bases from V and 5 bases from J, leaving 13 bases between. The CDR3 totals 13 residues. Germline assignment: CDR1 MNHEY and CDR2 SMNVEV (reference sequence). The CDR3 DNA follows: TGTGCCAGCAGGGGACCGGGGAGATATGGCTACACCTTC. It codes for CASRGPGRYGYTF.

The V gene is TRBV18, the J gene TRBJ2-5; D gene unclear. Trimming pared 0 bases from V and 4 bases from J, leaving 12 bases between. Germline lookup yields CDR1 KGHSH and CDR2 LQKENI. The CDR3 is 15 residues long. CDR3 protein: CASSPPEERVETQYF. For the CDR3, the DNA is TGTGCCAGCTCACCACCAGAAGAAAGGGTAGAGACCCAGTACTTC.

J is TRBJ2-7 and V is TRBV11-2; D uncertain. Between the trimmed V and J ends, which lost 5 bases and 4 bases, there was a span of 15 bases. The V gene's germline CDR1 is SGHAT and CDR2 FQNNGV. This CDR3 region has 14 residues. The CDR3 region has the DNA TGTGCCAGCAGCCATAGGTCAGGATTTTACGAGCAGTACTTC. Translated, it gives CASSHRSGFYEQYF. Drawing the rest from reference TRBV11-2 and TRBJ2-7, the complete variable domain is EAGVAQSPRYKIIEKRQSVAFWCNPISGHATLYWYQQILGQGPKLLIQFQNNGVVDDSQLPKDRFSAERLKGVDSTLKIQPAKLEDSAVYLCASSHRSGFYEQYFGPGTRLTVT.

This chain's CDR3 is CASSPTTGELFF. The CDR3 DNA sequence: TGTGCCAGCTCACCCACCACCGGGGAGCTGTTTTTT. The chain combines TRBV18 with TRBJ2-2; no reliable D call. The ends were cut back, 3 bases at V and 4 bases at J, with 3 bases in the middle. CDR1 is KGHSH and CDR2 is LQKENI in the germline V gene. This CDR3 has 12 amino acids.

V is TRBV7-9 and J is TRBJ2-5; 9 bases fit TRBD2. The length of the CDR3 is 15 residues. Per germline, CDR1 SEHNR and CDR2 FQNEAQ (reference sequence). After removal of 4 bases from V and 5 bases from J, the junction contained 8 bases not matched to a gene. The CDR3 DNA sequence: TGTGCCAGCAGCTACCCCGGGACTAGCAGGGAGACCCAGTACTTC. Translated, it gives CASSYPGTSRETQYF.